A single TCR beta chain is shown here with its context. Its specificity is not known. These data come from a study of T cell repertoires in cytomegalovirus infection. The overall study: CMV infection together with matching HLA type was indicated by public TCR beta signatures. Whole-study results and caveats: There were carriers of CMV plus the relevant HLA, and cumulative public TCR beta family frequency identified them. In two of eight donors, the top clonotype was HLA-C-restricted CMV-specific.

TCRdb called the reads again in MiXCR, with one record for every CDR3 protein. Among some 700,000 distinct CDR3 sequences listed, 35% to 45% were seen once. Trimming left V 0 bases short and J 8 bases short, with 14 bases between. Germline V gene sequence: CDR1 SGHRS, CDR2 YFSETQ. The CDR3 extends over 15 amino acids. This rearrangement joins TRBV5-1 to TRBJ1-4, with unresolved D. The sequence was obtained from a human donor in good health (CMV status not recorded). Some clones in this sample may be carry-over from other donors' samples. The sample consisted of PBMCs. The CDR3 DNA follows: TGCGCCAGCAGCTTGGGACCCGGCGGTGGAGAAAAACTGTTTTTT. Protein sequence: CASSLGPGGGEKLFF.